The 9 T cell receptor beta chains reported below all come from one sample, sequenced in a study of blood T cell repertoires in COVID-19. Produced via immunoSEQ multiplex PCR; TCRdb's table is partial and in-frame only. The sample has about 76,000 clones; about 88% are singletons. The specimen was peripheral blood. These receptors all come from a human donor in a cohort sampled during active COVID-19.

This chain joins TRBV28 and TRBJ2-7; 9 bases map to TRBD1. Germline loops: CDR1 MDHEN, CDR2 SYDVKM. V shed 3 bases and J 5 bases; nucleotides not matched to a gene: 2. CDR3 length: 13 amino acids. The CDR3 reads CASSLRQGDEQYF. The CDR3 DNA sequence: TGTGCCAGCAGTTTGAGACAGGGGGACGAGCAGTACTTC.

The gene calls are TRBV5-1 and TRBJ2-7; tentative D call: TRBD1 (6 bases). CDR3 length: 14 amino acids. Germline CDR1 is SGHRS and CDR2 is YFSETQ. The CDR3: CEKHWGRGPYEQYF. Here the CDR3 DNA reads TGCGAAAAACACTGGGGCAGGGGACCTTACGAGCAGTACTTC.

This rearrangement joins TRBV6-5 to TRBJ2-1, with 13 bases lining up with TRBD2. Trimming removed 6 bases from V and 5 bases from J; junction bases left unmatched: 4. The CDR3 extends over 15 amino acids. The germline gives CDR1 MNHEY, CDR2 SVGAGI. CDR3 coding DNA: TGTGCCAGCAGACGACTAGCGGGAGGAAACAATGAGCAGTTCTTC. It encodes CASRRLAGGNNEQFF.

V usage is TRBV10-1 and J usage is TRBJ2-7; the match to TRBD1 covers 10 bases. The germline V gene encodes CDR1 WNHNN and CDR2 SYGVQD (reference sequence). The CDR3 is 16 residues long. J gave up 5 bases and V 0 bases, and 7 bases lay outside the gene matches. CDR3 sequence: CASSESKGQGSNEQYF. The CDR3 coding sequence is TGCGCCAGCAGTGAGTCGAAGGGACAGGGGTCAAACGAGCAGTACTTC.

This sequence joins TRBV10-3 and TRBJ2-5; D not resolved. Germline CDR1 and CDR2: ENHRY and SYGVKD. CDR3 length equals 14 residues. Trimming cost V 0 bases and J 5 bases, with 10 bases left between them. The CDR3 sequence: CAISESSARETQYF. The CDR3, as DNA: TGTGCCATCAGTGAGTCGAGCGCGAGGGAGACCCAGTACTTC.

This clone was seen at least ten times. This chain uses TRBV3-1 (or the pseudogene TRBV3-2) with TRBJ2-1; 8 nucleotides line up with TRBD2. Per the germline V gene, CDR1 is LGHDT and CDR2 is YNNKEL (reference sequence). The V segment lost 0 bases and the J segment 1 base; nucleotides outside the gene matches: 5. The CDR3 runs 17 residues. In nucleotides, the CDR3 is TGTGCCAGCAGCCAAGATTGGGGACTAGGGTCCTACAATGAGCAGTTCTTC. Amino acid sequence: CASSQDWGLGSYNEQFF.

V and J are TRBV6-2 or TRBV6-3 and TRBJ2-3; the D gene is possibly TRBD1 (5 bases). Between the trimmed V and J ends, which lost 5 bases and 5 bases, there was a span of 14 bases. Germline V gene lookup returns CDR1 MNHEY and CDR2 SVGEGT. The CDR3 is 14 amino acids. DNA of the CDR3: TGTGCCAGCAGTAAGGGAACGACAGTAGATACGCAGTATTTT. Translation: CASSKGTTVDTQYF.

The rearrangement joins TRBV11-3 to TRBJ1-1; D might be TRBD1 (5 bases). The length of the CDR3 is 14 residues. CDR1 and CDR2 from the germline V gene are SGHNT and YENEEA. V gave up 0 bases and J gave up 11 bases, with 16 bases separating them. The CDR3 is CASSLDWQGGMAFF. The DNA of the CDR3 is TGTGCCAGCAGCTTAGATTGGCAGGGAGGGATGGCTTTCTTT.

V usage is TRBV11-3 and J usage is TRBJ2-1, with D perhaps TRBD2 (6 bases). Germline CDR1 and CDR2: SGHNT and YENEEA. V dropped 2 bases and J dropped 2 bases, with 10 bases sitting between them. This CDR3 comprises 15 residues. The CDR3 loop is CASSLKRATYNEQFF. The CDR3 region has the DNA TGTGCCAGCAGCTTAAAGCGGGCCACCTACAATGAGCAGTTCTTC.